The entry that follows covers one TCR beta chain sequence. What it binds is not known. Method: immunoSEQ multiplex PCR; TCRdb's copy keeps in-frame clones and lacks some. The sample holds under 2.5 million clones, 80% to 95% seen once. This CDR3 has 13 residues. Trimming removed 2 bases at V and 6 bases at J, with 9 bases between. CDR1 SGDLS and CDR2 YYNGEE come from the germline V gene. A CD45RA+ naive subset and a CD45RA-negative memory subset were split from CD4+ cells. The sample belongs to a study of shared clonotypes between healthy human individuals. Study summary: Contributing individuals were two females and a few males aged 18 to 49.

Study conclusions and caveats: Generation probabilities of non-shared clonotypes were lower (relative to those shared by all four donors).

The chain uses TRBV9 and TRBJ1-5; perhaps TRBD1 as D (6 bases). Sequences were obtained from naive CD4+ T cells from PBMCs. Sample subset: CD45RA+ positively selected. This sequence was found in a man aged 18 to 29 in good health. Some clones in this sample may be carry-over from other donors' samples. The CDR3 loop reads CASSVGTLQPQHF. In DNA, the CDR3 is TGTGCCAGCAGCGTTGGGACACTTCAGCCCCAGCATTTT.